This entry features one TCR beta chain sequence. The data derive from a study of blood T cell repertoires in COVID-19. Trimming shortened V by 1 base and J by 0 bases, and 6 bases separated the two germline ends. This CDR3 region has 14 residues. The germline V gene encodes CDR1 SNHLY and CDR2 FYNNEI. Authors' methods: Quantification of nucleated cells was approximated via reference gene primer amplification. Only in-frame clones appear in the TCRdb table, and some are missing; sequencing was by immunoSEQ multiplex PCR. V, J and clone size are taken as reported in that table, and D and trimming were inferred from the DNA itself. The data hold 210,000 or so clones, with 80% observed a single time.

The sample consisted of PBMCs or T cells enriched from blood (not recorded which). The sequence was collected from a man aged 25-45 years with acute COVID-19. This sequence joins TRBV2 and TRBJ1-1, with D unresolved. The CDR3 DNA follows: TGTGCCAGCAGTGAAGAGCGCTTGAACACTGAAGCTTTCTTT. Translated: CASSEERLNTEAFF.